The entry below describes one T cell receptor (beta chain). Its antigen is not known. Germline V gene data show CDR1 as MNHNS and CDR2 as SASEGT. The ends were cut back, 6 bases at V and 4 bases at J, with 14 bases in the middle. This CDR3 is built from 14 residues. The data originate from a study of T-cell memory formation after mild COVID-19. About the study: TCR clusters were mostly confined to one donor each. Whole-study findings and limits: The CD4+ clones that contracted clustered mainly within CM and EM, and the CD8+ clones concentrated in EMRA.

In TCRdb, the 5' RACE reads were re-called with MiXCR into one record per CDR3 protein. Seen here are around 410,000 distinct CDR3 sequences, around a quarter observed once, and the top ten hold about an eighth. The sample comprised PBMCs or a T cell subset sorted from them (not recorded which). This TCR was sampled from an adult woman who had mild COVID-19 (a few samples of this study predate the infection). Cell type and time point are not known. The J gene is TRBJ2-3, the V gene TRBV6-1; a possible D gene is TRBD1 (5 bases). This chain's CDR3 is CASRRQPQADTQYF. The CDR3 coding sequence is TGTGCCAGCAGACGACAGCCTCAGGCAGATACGCAGTATTTT.